The entry below describes one T cell receptor (beta chain). V dropped 8 bases and J dropped 5; count of bases not matched to a gene: 11. The CDR3 length is 15 residues. Per the germline V gene, CDR1 is LGHDT and CDR2 is YNNKEL (reference sequence). This entry belongs to a study of T cell responses to AZD1222 COVID-19 vaccine. Study-wide background: Second-dose schedules of about 4 or about 12 weeks were combined.

Clones were read by immunoSEQ multiplex PCR, and TCRdb kept only the in-frame ones, dropping some. The sample includes tens of thousands of clones, approximately 86% of them seen just once. The source material was peripheral blood, sampled on day 0 of AZD1222 vaccination. The rearrangement joins TRBV3-1 (or the pseudogene TRBV3-2) to TRBJ2-1; 8 bases line up with TRBD2. This sequence was found in an adult in good health. CDR3 amino acids: CASAGREVANNEQFF. In DNA, the CDR3 is TGTGCCAGCGCTGGGCGGGAGGTGGCCAACAATGAGCAGTTCTTC.